These T cell receptor beta chains were read from a single sample in a study of human T cells and chemical hapten exposure. TCRdb ran MiXCR on the RACE reads and lists one entry per CDR3 protein. Of 300,000 to 450,000 distinct CDR3 sequences in the sample, 5.5% were seen once. The sample here was whole blood, taken in connection with sensitization to the hapten diphenylcyclopropenone (DPC). These receptors originate from a woman aged 18-35 years with alopecia areata. Some clones in this sample may be carry-over from other donors' samples. CDR3s include the opening cysteine and the closing phenylalanine or tryptophan. D genes are given only for firm matches. Size values are once, few and many counts, or a class for expanded clones, and some rows have none.

J gene	V gene	clone size	D gene	CDR3 length	CDR3 protein	CDR3 DNA
TRBJ1-1	TRBV7-9	many	.	14	CASSLRVQGTEAFF	TGTGCCAGCAGCTTAAGGGTTCAGGGAACTGAAGCTTTCTTT
TRBJ2-5	TRBV7-2	few	.	14	CASSSAGFQETQYF	TGTGCCAGCAGCTCTGCCGGCTTCCAAGAGACCCAGTACTTC
TRBJ1-1	TRBV13	many	.	14	CASSFEGPGTEAFF	TGTGCCAGCAGCTTTGAGGGCCCGGGGACTGAAGCTTTCTTT
TRBJ2-3	TRBV5-1	few	TRBD1	14	CASSSDRETDTQYF	TGCGCCAGCAGCTCGGACAGGGAGACAGATACGCAGTATTTT
TRBJ1-5	TRBV6-6	many	.	18	CASSYSGGGPYSNQPQHF	TGTGCCAGCAGTTACTCCGGGGGGGGTCCTTATAGCAATCAGCCCCAGCATTTT
TRBJ2-7	TRBV7-2	.	TRBD1	16	CASSPKSGTGRSEQYF	TGTGCCAGCAGCCCGAAATCCGGGACAGGTAGGTCCGAGCAGTACTTC
TRBJ1-2	TRBV10-3	few	.	11	CAISGSYGYTF	TGTGCCATCAGTGGAAGCTATGGCTACACCTTC
TRBJ2-5	TRBV7-2	.	.	13	CASSLWERETQYF	TGTGCCAGCAGCTTATGGGAAAGGGAGACCCAGTACTTC
TRBJ2-7	TRBV21-1	few	.	14	CASSSIRPAYEQYF	TGTGCCAGCAGCAGTATCAGGCCTGCCTACGAGCAGTACTTC
TRBJ1-6	TRBV5-1	.	TRBD1	16	CASSHGTGIMDSPLHF	TGCGCCAGCAGCCATGGGACAGGGATTATGGATTCACCCCTCCACTTT
TRBJ2-6	TRBV29-1	few	TRBD1	16	CSVGDSVRSGANVLTF	TGCAGCGTGGGGGACAGTGTAAGATCTGGGGCCAACGTCCTGACTTTC
TRBJ1-1	TRBV2	.	TRBD1	17	CASSEVRQGAKISEAFF	TGTGCCAGCAGTGAAGTAAGACAGGGGGCAAAGATATCTGAAGCTTTCTTT
TRBJ1-2	TRBV12-3/TRBV12-4	.	.	18	CASTFRGRGLLTQYGYTF	TGTGCCAGCACCTTTAGGGGCCGGGGTCTCTTGACCCAATATGGCTACACCTTC
TRBJ2-7	TRBV24-1	many	.	13	CATSDRDPYEQYF	TGTGCCACCAGTGACCGGGACCCCTACGAGCAGTACTTC
TRBJ2-7	TRBV5-5	many	.	13	CASTPARRYEQYF	TGTGCCAGCACTCCGGCCAGGAGATACGAGCAGTACTTC
TRBJ2-7	TRBV18	many	TRBD2	18	CASSPTSAGGPLSYEQYF	TGTGCCAGCTCACCCACATCCGCGGGGGGCCCGCTCTCCTACGAGCAGTACTTC
TRBJ1-3	TRBV6-6	few	.	18	CASSYSPREAFSGNTIYF	TGTGCCAGCAGTTACTCCCCCCGGGAAGCCTTCTCTGGAAACACCATATATTTT
TRBJ2-3	TRBV6-4	many	TRBD1	14	CASSNRGSTDTQYF	TGTGCCAGCAGTAACAGGGGGAGCACAGATACGCAGTATTTT
TRBJ1-1	TRBV2	.	.	17	CASRLTHTGYSNTEAFF	TGTGCCAGCAGATTAACCCACACAGGGTATTCGAACACTGAAGCTTTCTTT
TRBJ1-2	TRBV3-1	few	.	15	CASRPGTDTLGGYTF	TGTGCCAGCAGGCCCGGGACGGACACCCTAGGGGGCTACACCTTC
TRBJ1-5	TRBV28	.	TRBD1	15	CASSLQGAENQPQHF	TGTGCCAGCAGCCTACAGGGGGCTGAGAATCAGCCCCAGCATTTT
TRBJ1-4	TRBV5-1	many	TRBD1	16	CASSFRQGHFNEKLFF	TGCGCCAGCAGCTTTCGACAGGGCCACTTCAATGAAAAACTGTTTTTT
TRBJ1-4	TRBV4-3	many	TRBD1	15	CASSHRDRAGEKLFF	TGCGCCAGCAGCCATCGCGACAGGGCGGGTGAAAAACTGTTTTTT
TRBJ1-1	TRBV6-2/TRBV6-3	.	TRBD1	14	CASSLPGGYTEAFF	TGTGCCAGCAGTCTCCCAGGGGGCTACACTGAAGCTTTCTTT
TRBJ2-3	TRBV2	.	.	14	CASRPASTSRTQYF	TGTGCCAGCAGACCTGCTTCCACCTCGCGTACGCAGTATTTT
TRBJ2-1	TRBV12-3/TRBV12-4	.	TRBD1	18	CASSRMYWTGDAYNEQFF	TGTGCCAGCAGTCGAATGTATTGGACAGGGGACGCCTACAATGAGCAGTTCTTC
TRBJ2-3	TRBV20-1	few	TRBD1	14	CSAKRTGVGNTQYF	TGCAGTGCTAAAAGGACAGGGGTAGGAAATACGCAGTATTTT
TRBJ1-1	TRBV7-2	few	.	15	CASSLNPSYYTEAFF	TGTGCCAGCAGCCTCAACCCGAGCTACTACACTGAAGCTTTCTTT
TRBJ1-4	TRBV5-1	many	.	16	CASSLSGSATNEKLFF	TGCGCCAGCAGCTTGTCCGGGTCCGCAACTAATGAAAAACTGTTTTTT
TRBJ1-1	TRBV4-3	many	.	15	CASSQGADGGTEAFF	TGCGCCAGCAGCCAAGGGGCTGATGGCGGCACTGAAGCTTTCTTT
TRBJ2-7	TRBV10-3	.	.	12	CATATGAYEQYF	TGTGCCACAGCTACGGGGGCCTACGAGCAGTACTTC
TRBJ2-1	TRBV18	few	TRBD2	16	CASSVTGTSGYNEQFF	TGTGCCAGCTCAGTAACCGGGACTAGCGGTTACAATGAGCAGTTCTTC
TRBJ1-2	TRBV12-3/TRBV12-4	many	.	12	CASSLVGDGYTF	TGTGCCAGCAGTTTAGTTGGAGATGGCTACACCTTC
TRBJ1-2	TRBV12-3/TRBV12-4	.	.	13	CASSSATSFGYTF	TGTGCCAGCAGTTCCGCCACCAGCTTTGGCTACACCTTC
TRBJ1-6	TRBV14	many	.	15	CASSSQTEAWSPLHF	TGTGCCAGCAGCTCTCAGACAGAAGCTTGGTCACCCCTCCACTTT
TRBJ2-2	TRBV4-2	.	.	16	CASSQDRGQVTGELFF	TGTGCCAGCAGCCAAGATCGCGGACAAGTCACCGGGGAGCTGTTTTTT
TRBJ2-7	TRBV5-1	many	.	14	CASSLEGVSYEQYF	TGCGCCAGCAGCTTGGAAGGGGTTTCTTACGAGCAGTACTTC
TRBJ2-3	TRBV9	few	.	13	CASSVRWADTQYF	TGTGCCAGCAGCGTTCGATGGGCAGATACGCAGTATTTT
TRBJ1-1	TRBV29-1	.	.	11	CSGESFTEAFF	TGCAGTGGGGAGTCTTTCACTGAAGCTTTCTTT
TRBJ2-6	TRBV7-6	few	TRBD2	20	CASSPTTTSGINSGANVLTF	TGTGCCAGCAGCCCCACGACCACTAGCGGGATAAACTCTGGGGCCAACGTCCTGACTTTC
TRBJ2-5	TRBV11-2	.	TRBD2	15	CASSARLAGEETQYF	TGTGCCAGCAGCGCCCGACTAGCGGGGGAAGAGACCCAGTACTTC
TRBJ1-3	TRBV7-2	few	.	14	CASSLGGLENTIYF	TGTGCCAGCAGCTTAGGCGGGCTTGAAAACACCATATATTTT
TRBJ2-2	TRBV3-1	many	.	14	CASSQQGWPGELFF	TGTGCCAGCAGCCAACAAGGGTGGCCCGGGGAGCTGTTTTTT
TRBJ2-7	TRBV20-1	many	TRBD1	15	CSASVNSGQVSEQYF	TGCAGTGCTAGTGTAAACTCGGGACAGGTTTCCGAGCAGTACTTC
TRBJ2-7	TRBV3-1	few	.	15	CASSLPGLRRVEQYF	TGTGCCAGCAGCCTCCCGGGACTCCGGAGGGTCGAGCAGTACTTC
TRBJ2-7	TRBV6-6	many	.	15	CASSYSRTQGDEQYF	TGTGCCAGCAGTTACTCTCGGACACAGGGCGACGAGCAGTACTTC
TRBJ1-1	TRBV3-1	.	.	14	CASSQASYSTEAFF	TGTGCCAGCAGCCAAGCCTCCTACAGCACTGAAGCTTTCTTT
TRBJ1-1	TRBV29-1	few	.	12	CSVLRPNTEAFF	TGCAGCGTTTTGAGGCCGAACACTGAAGCTTTCTTT
TRBJ1-5	TRBV3-1	many	TRBD1	14	CASSHGTENQPQHF	TGTGCCAGCAGCCACGGGACAGAGAATCAGCCCCAGCATTTT
TRBJ1-4	TRBV5-1	many	TRBD1	15	CASSSMGQGPEKLFF	TGCGCCAGCAGCTCCATGGGACAGGGCCCGGAAAAACTGTTTTTT
TRBJ2-7	TRBV28	few	.	12	CASSTSTYEQYF	TGTGCCAGCAGCACTAGTACCTACGAGCAGTACTTC
TRBJ2-4	TRBV24-1	.	.	14	CATSESGGGNIQYF	TGTGCCACCAGTGAGAGCGGAGGGGGGAACATTCAGTACTTC
TRBJ2-7	TRBV4-3	many	.	17	CASSQHTLRDGGYEQYF	TGCGCCAGCAGCCAACATACATTAAGGGACGGGGGTTACGAGCAGTACTTC
TRBJ2-3	TRBV12-3/TRBV12-4	few	TRBD1	15	CASSLGTGSTDTQYF	TGTGCCAGCAGTTTGGGGACAGGGAGCACAGATACGCAGTATTTT